This is a list of T cell receptor beta chains from one sample in a study of CD8+ T cells in alopecia areata. Method: immunoSEQ multiplex PCR; TCRdb's copy keeps in-frame clones and lacks some. The table has approximately 100,000 clones, 40% to 55% seen once. Input material: CD4+ T cells sorted from blood. The receptors stem from a human donor with alopecia areata. Each CDR3 is given with its conserved first and last residue. The D gene is left open where the match is weak. Where a row states a size, it is once, few, many or the class of an expanded clone; other rows omit it.

V gene	J gene	D gene	clone size	CDR3 length	CDR3 protein	CDR3 DNA
TRBV5-1	TRBJ1-1	NA	NA	14	CASSGLGLNTEAFF	TGCGCCAGCAGCGGGCTTGGGTTGAACACTGAAGCTTTCTTT
TRBV5-4	TRBJ2-3	TRBD1	NA	16	CASSQGQMISTDTQYF	TGTGCCAGCAGCCAGGGACAGATGATTAGCACAGATACGCAGTATTTT
TRBV28	TRBJ1-6	TRBD1	few	13	CASTTGDGSPLHF	TGTGCCAGCACGACAGGGGATGGTTCACCCCTCCACTTT
TRBV2	TRBJ2-1	TRBD2	NA	18	CASSEVVEAGDSYNEQFF	TGTGCCAGCAGTGAAGTTGTGGAAGCGGGGGACTCCTACAATGAGCAGTTCTTC
TRBV5-1	TRBJ2-1	NA	few	14	CASTWVGGDNEQFF	TGCGCCAGCACCTGGGTCGGAGGTGACAATGAGCAGTTCTTC
TRBV30	TRBJ1-5	NA	once	13	CAWNGAGNQPQHF	TGTGCCTGGAATGGTGCCGGCAATCAGCCCCAGCATTTT
TRBV30	TRBJ2-6	TRBD1	NA	17	CAWSVWGRGSGANVLTF	TGTGCCTGGAGTGTTTGGGGCAGGGGGTCTGGGGCCAACGTCCTGACTTTC
TRBV30	TRBJ1-5	NA	NA	13	CAWGEGRTQPQHF	TGTGCCTGGGGGGAAGGCAGGACACAGCCCCAGCATTTT
TRBV29-1	TRBJ1-2	NA	NA	12	CSAEEQGYGYTF	TGCAGCGCTGAAGAGCAGGGCTATGGCTACACCTTC
TRBV2	TRBJ1-1	NA	NA	12	CASTQGGTEAFF	TGTGCCAGCACCCAGGGAGGGACTGAAGCTTTCTTT